What follows are 16 T cell receptor beta chains derived from one specimen sequenced in a study of T cell clonotyping in hematopoietic cell transplantation. As to time point: recipient sample about 28 days before transplant, after cytoreduction. Sequencing was performed with immunoSEQ multiplex PCR; in TCRdb, only in-frame clones are kept and a portion is missing. The sample has 45,000 to 60,000 clones; around 84% are singletons. The sample consisted of peripheral blood mononuclear cells, taken before stem cell transplant. Every receptor here comes from a man in his sixties with biphenotypic leukemia. Some clones in this sample may be carry-over from other donors' samples.

The chain is built from TRBV6-1 and TRBJ1-5, with 10 bases matching TRBD1. Trimming at V came to 4 bases and at J to 6 bases, leaving 6 bases not matched to a gene. The CDR3 sequence is 15 residues long. The V gene's germline CDR1 is MNHNS and CDR2 SASEGT. Written as DNA, the CDR3 is TGTGCCAGCAGTGCAGACAGGGGGCTTGTTCAGCCCCAGCATTTT. Protein: CASSADRGLVQPQHF.

This clone occurred once. The chain couples TRBV5-1 to TRBJ1-5; D possibly corresponds to TRBD1 (5 bases). The CDR3 is made up of 15 amino acids. V was clipped by 0 bases and J by 4 bases, with 11 bases between them. Germline V gives CDR1 SGHRS, CDR2 YFSETQ. CDR3 nucleotide sequence: TGCGCCAGCAGCTTGGCCGGTCAGGGTAATCAGCCCCAGCATTTT. Translation gives CASSLAGQGNQPQHF.

V and J are TRBV28 and TRBJ2-5; tentatively, D is TRBD2 (5 bases). V gave up 4 bases and J gave up 5 bases, with 14 bases separating them. The CDR3 consists of 14 residues. The germline CDR1 and CDR2 sequences are MDHEN and SYDVKM. The CDR3 DNA reads TGTGCCAGCAGTTCTCCGGGGTTGGTGGAGACCCAGTACTTC. Residues: CASSSPGLVETQYF.

The chain uses TRBV19 and TRBJ1-2; D is ambiguous. V lost 3 bases, J lost 8 bases, and 10 bases lay in between. The germline V gene has CDR1 LNHDA and CDR2 SQIVND (reference sequence). The CDR3 extends over 12 amino acids. CDR3 in DNA: TGTGCCAGTAGTATCTCAGCGGGGGGCTACACCTTC. Amino acid sequence: CASSISAGGYTF.

The chain links TRBV11-3 to TRBJ2-7, with D unclear. Germline V lookup: CDR1 SGHNT, CDR2 YENEEA. The CDR3 sequence is 15 residues long. V gave up 1 base and J gave up 2 bases, with 12 bases separating them. CDR3 in amino acids: CASSLGGTFPYEQYF. CDR3 bases: TGTGCCAGCAGCTTAGGTGGAACTTTTCCCTACGAGCAGTACTTC.

The V call is TRBV9, the J call TRBJ2-1; D may correspond to TRBD1 or TRBD2 (5 bases each). The germline gives CDR1 SGDLS, CDR2 YYNGEE. V was clipped by 3 bases and J by 6 bases, with 16 bases between them. There are 15 residues in the CDR3. The CDR3 DNA sequence: TGTGCCAGCAGCGCAGGCGGGCTAGGGGCCAATGAGCAGTTCTTC. This translates into CASSAGGLGANEQFF.

Written as DNA, the CDR3 is TGTGCCAGCAGTCAGGGACAGGCCTTGGGTGGCTACACCTTC. Translated: CASSQGQALGGYTF. This chain joins TRBV7-9 and TRBJ1-2, with TRBD1 matching 8 bases. The V gene's germline CDR1 is SEHNR and CDR2 FQNEAQ (reference sequence). Trimming at V came to 6 bases and at J to 7 bases, leaving 10 bases not matched to a gene. The CDR3 runs to 14 residues.

The chain combines TRBV2 with TRBJ2-3; 7 bases align to TRBD2. Germline CDR1 reads SNHLY; CDR2 reads FYNNEI. Trimming took 4 bases from V and 4 from J; bases not matched to a gene: 8. There are 15 residues in the CDR3. The CDR3 loop reads CASSGLAATADTQYF. The CDR3 DNA sequence: TGTGCCAGCAGTGGTCTAGCGGCTACCGCAGATACGCAGTATTTT.

This chain joins TRBV28 and TRBJ2-2; 12 bases are shared with TRBD2. Germline V gene lookup returns CDR1 MDHEN and CDR2 SYDVKM. The CDR3 totals 21 residues. The V and J ends lost 2 bases and 3 bases, in that order; junction bases with no gene match: 16. The CDR3 spells CASSLPQTGTSGQRDTGELFF. The CDR3 nucleotides read TGTGCCAGCAGTTTACCCCAGACAGGGACTAGCGGGCAGCGGGACACCGGGGAGCTGTTTTTT.

This clone was picked up one time. The chain is built from TRBV9 and TRBJ2-6; D ambiguous. The CDR3 length is 15 residues. Germline assignment: CDR1 SGDLS and CDR2 YYNGEE. V lost 4 bases and J 0 bases, leaving 8 bases between the germline ends. Written as DNA, the CDR3 is TGTGCCAGCAGCACCTCAGGCTCTGGGGCCAACGTCCTGACTTTC. Its protein product is CASSTSGSGANVLTF.

V gene TRBV4-2 combines with J gene TRBJ2-7; D might be TRBD2 (5 bases). V was clipped by 0 bases and J by 2 bases, with 17 bases between them. This CDR3 region has 17 residues. The V gene's germline CDR1 is LGHNA and CDR2 YNFKEQ. The CDR3 nucleotides are TGTGCCAGCAGCCAAGATGGAGTCACTAGTAAAGCCTACGAGCAGTACTTC. This translates into CASSQDGVTSKAYEQYF.

The J gene is TRBJ1-2, the V gene TRBV7-6; D ambiguous. The CDR3 is made up of 14 amino acids. V was trimmed by 5 bases and J by 8 bases, leaving 18 bases between them. Germline loops: CDR1 SGHVS, CDR2 FNYEAQ. CDR3 in DNA: TGTGCCAGCAGCCCGCCAGGCGCAGTGGGCGGCTACACCTTC. Amino acid sequence: CASSPPGAVGGYTF. The complete variable domain, with remaining parts taken from reference TRBV7-6 and TRBJ1-2, reads GAGVSQSPRYKVTKRGQDVALRCDPISGHVSLYWYRQALGQGPEFLTYFNYEAQQDKSGLPNDRFSAERPEGSISTLTIQRTEQRDSAMYRCASSPPGAVGGYTFGSGTRLTVV.

CDR3 DNA: TGCGCCAGCAGCTTGGGACTCAGCACAGATACGCAGTATTTT. The encoded protein is CASSLGLSTDTQYF. The chain joins TRBV5-1 to TRBJ2-3; D gene ambiguous. The germline CDR1 and CDR2 sequences are SGHRS and YFSETQ. With 0 bases removed from V and 0 bases from J, the gap between germline ends came to 5 bases. This CDR3 has 14 amino acids.

This rearrangement joins TRBV4-2 to TRBJ1-3; D is perhaps TRBD1 (6 bases). Germline loops: CDR1 LGHNA, CDR2 YNFKEQ. V was clipped by 7 bases and J by 4 bases, with 17 bases between them. CDR3 length: 15 residues. The CDR3 loop reads CASNSNYREGNTIYF. Here the CDR3 DNA reads TGTGCCAGCAATTCTAATTACAGGGAGGGAAACACCATATATTTT.

The chain carries TRBV4-1 and TRBJ2-3, with 8 positions matching TRBD2. CDR3 length: 16 residues. Germline V CDR1 and CDR2: MGHRA, YSYEKL. Trimming removed 0 bases from V and 3 bases from J; junction bases left unmatched: 5. DNA for the CDR3: TGCGCCAGCAGCCAAGATCCAGCGGGAGTGACAGATACGCAGTATTTT. It codes for CASSQDPAGVTDTQYF.

The V gene is TRBV6-1, the J gene TRBJ2-7; possible D gene TRBD2, 5 bases. The CDR3 contains 14 residues. Germline V lookup: CDR1 MNHNS, CDR2 SASEGT. The V end was cut by 6 bases, the J end by 2 bases, with 14 bases between. The CDR3 coding sequence is TGTGCCAGCAGCAGCGGCCTGAAAACCTACGAGCAGTACTTC. Protein: CASSSGLKTYEQYF.